What follows is one TCR beta chain and its context. This CDR3 is 13 amino acids long. Trimming took 0 bases from V and 4 from J, leaving 9 bases between them. Germline lookup yields CDR1 GTSNPN and CDR2 SVGIG (reference sequence). The donors, aged roughly 6 to 95, were healthy Caucasians from Russia. A J-beta primer mix and a sample-barcoded 5' primer were used in a second PCR of about 6 to 12 cycles. TCRdb reanalysed the 5' RACE reads using MiXCR and keeps one entry per CDR3 protein. The sample consists of 1.5 million to 2 million distinct CDR3 sequences, roughly 30% of them appearing once. The data were taken from a study of blood T cells in healthy people across ages.

The TCR sequence derives from a woman under 40 in good health. Sequencing was carried out using blood. V and J are TRBV30 and TRBJ2-5; no firm D call. CDR3 sequence: CAWSVQPSETQYF. CDR3 DNA sequence: TGTGCCTGGAGTGTACAGCCCTCAGAGACCCAGTACTTC.